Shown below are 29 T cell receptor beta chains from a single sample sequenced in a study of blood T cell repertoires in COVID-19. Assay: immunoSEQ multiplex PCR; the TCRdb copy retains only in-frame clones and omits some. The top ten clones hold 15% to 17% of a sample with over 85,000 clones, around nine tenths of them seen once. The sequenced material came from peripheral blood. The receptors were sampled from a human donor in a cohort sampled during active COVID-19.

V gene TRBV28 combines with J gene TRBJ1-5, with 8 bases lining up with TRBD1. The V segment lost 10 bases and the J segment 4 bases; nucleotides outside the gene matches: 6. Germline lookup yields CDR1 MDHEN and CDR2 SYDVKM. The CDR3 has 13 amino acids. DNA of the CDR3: TGTGCCATCTCGGGACAGGTGAATCAGCCCCAGCATTTT. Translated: CAISGQVNQPQHF.

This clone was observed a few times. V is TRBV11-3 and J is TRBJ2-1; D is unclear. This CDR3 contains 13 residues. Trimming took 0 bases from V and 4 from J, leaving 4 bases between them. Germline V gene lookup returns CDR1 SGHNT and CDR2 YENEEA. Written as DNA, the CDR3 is TGTGCCAGCAGCTTAGACAGGTACAATGAGCAGTTCTTC. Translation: CASSLDRYNEQFF.

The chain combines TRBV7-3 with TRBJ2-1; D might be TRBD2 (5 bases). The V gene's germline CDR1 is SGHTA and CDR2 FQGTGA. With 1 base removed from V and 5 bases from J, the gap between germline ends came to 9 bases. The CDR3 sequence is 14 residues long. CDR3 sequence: CASSLMVANNEQFF. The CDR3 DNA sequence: TGTGCCAGCAGCTTAATGGTAGCGAACAATGAGCAGTTCTTC.

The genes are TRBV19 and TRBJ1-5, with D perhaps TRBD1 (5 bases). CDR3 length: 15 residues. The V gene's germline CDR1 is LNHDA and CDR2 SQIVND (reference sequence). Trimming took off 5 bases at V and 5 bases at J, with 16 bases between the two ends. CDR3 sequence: CASSAGTRFHQPQHF. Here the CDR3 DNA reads TGTGCCAGTAGTGCCGGGACTAGATTCCATCAGCCCCAGCATTTT.

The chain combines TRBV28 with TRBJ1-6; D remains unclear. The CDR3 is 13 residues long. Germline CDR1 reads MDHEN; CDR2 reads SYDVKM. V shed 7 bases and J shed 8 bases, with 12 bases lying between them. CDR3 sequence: CASTSAMYSPLHF. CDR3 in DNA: TGTGCCAGCACCTCAGCGATGTATTCACCCCTCCACTTT. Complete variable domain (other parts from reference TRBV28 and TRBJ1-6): DVKVTQSSRYLVKRTGEKVFLECVQDMDHENMFWYRQDPGLGLRLIYFSYDVKMKEKGDIPEGYSVSREKKERFSLILESASTNQTSMYLCASTSAMYSPLHFGNGTRLTVT.

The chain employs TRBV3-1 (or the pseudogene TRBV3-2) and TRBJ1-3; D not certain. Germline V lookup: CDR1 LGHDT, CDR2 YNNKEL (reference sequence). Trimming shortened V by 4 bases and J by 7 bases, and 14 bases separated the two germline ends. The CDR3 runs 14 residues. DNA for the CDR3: TGTGCCAGCAGCCTACCGGGCCGAGGGAACACCATATATTTT. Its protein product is CASSLPGRGNTIYF.

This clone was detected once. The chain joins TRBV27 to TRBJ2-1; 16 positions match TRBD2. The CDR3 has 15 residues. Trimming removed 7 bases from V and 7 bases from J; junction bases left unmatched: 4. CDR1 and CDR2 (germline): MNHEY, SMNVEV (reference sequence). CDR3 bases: TGTGCCAGCAAGGTGGGACTAGCGGGGGGGAATGAGCAGTTCTTC. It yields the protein CASKVGLAGGNEQFF.

The CDR3 DNA sequence: TGTGCCAGCAGCGTCGGACAGGGCGGATTGGGTTCACCCCTCCACTTT. Protein sequence: CASSVGQGGLGSPLHF. J is TRBJ1-6 and V is TRBV9, with TRBD1 matching over 8 bases. Germline V gene data show CDR1 as SGDLS and CDR2 as YYNGEE. J lost 9 bases, V lost 2 bases, and 10 bases had no gene match. The length of the CDR3 is 16 residues.

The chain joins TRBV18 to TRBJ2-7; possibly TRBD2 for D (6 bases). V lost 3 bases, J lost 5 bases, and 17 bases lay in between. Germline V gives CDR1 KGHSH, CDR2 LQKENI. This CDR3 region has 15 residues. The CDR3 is CASSPSRGTRDEQYF. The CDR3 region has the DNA TGTGCCAGCTCACCCAGCCGGGGGACCAGGGACGAGCAGTACTTC.

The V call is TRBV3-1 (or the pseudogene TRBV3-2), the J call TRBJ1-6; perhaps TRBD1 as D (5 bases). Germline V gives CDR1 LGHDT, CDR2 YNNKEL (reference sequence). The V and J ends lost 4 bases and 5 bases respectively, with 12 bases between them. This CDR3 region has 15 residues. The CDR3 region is CASSPRLDNNSPLHF. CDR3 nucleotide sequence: TGTGCCAGCAGCCCAAGATTGGACAATAATTCACCCCTCCACTTT.

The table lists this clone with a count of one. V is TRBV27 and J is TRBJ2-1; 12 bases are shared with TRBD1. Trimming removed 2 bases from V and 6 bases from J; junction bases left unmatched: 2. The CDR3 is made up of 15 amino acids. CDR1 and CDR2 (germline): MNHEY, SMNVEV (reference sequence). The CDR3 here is CASSLGTGGLNEQFF. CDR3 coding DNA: TGTGCCAGCAGTTTAGGGACAGGGGGCCTCAATGAGCAGTTCTTC.

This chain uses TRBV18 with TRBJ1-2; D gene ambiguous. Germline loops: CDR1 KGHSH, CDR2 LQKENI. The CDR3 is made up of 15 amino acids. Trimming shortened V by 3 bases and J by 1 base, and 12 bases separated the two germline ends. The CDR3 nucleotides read TGTGCCAGCTCACCCGACTCGCTTCTTAACTATGGCTACACCTTC. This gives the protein CASSPDSLLNYGYTF.

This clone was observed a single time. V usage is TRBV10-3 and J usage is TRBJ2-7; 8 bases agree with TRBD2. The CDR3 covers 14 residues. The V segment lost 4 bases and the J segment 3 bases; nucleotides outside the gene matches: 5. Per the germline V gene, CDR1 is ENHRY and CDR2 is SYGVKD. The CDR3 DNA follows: TGTGCCATCAGTGGGGTCGGGACTAGCTACGAGCAGTACTTC. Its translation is CAISGVGTSYEQYF.

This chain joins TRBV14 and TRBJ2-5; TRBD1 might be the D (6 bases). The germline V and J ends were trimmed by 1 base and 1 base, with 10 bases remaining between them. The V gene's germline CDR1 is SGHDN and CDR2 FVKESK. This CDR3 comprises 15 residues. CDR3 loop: CASSQVQGSQETQYF. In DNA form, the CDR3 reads TGTGCCAGCAGCCAAGTACAGGGCTCCCAAGAGACCCAGTACTTC.

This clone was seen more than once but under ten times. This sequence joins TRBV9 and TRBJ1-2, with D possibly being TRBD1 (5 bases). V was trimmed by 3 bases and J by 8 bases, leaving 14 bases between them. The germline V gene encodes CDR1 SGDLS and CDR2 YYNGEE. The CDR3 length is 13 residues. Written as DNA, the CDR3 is TGTGCCAGCAGCGCCTCGGGGGTGCACGGCTACACCTTC. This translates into CASSASGVHGYTF. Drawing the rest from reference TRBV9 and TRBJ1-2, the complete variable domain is DSGVTQTPKHLITATGQRVTLRCSPRSGDLSVYWYQQSLDQGLQFLIQYYNGEERAKGNILERFSAQQFPDLHSELNLSSLELGDSALYFCASSASGVHGYTFGSGTRLTVV.

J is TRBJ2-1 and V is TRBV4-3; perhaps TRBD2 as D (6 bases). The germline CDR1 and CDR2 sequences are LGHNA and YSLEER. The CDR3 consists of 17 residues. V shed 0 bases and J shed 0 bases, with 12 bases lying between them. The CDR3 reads CASSQEVRGGSYNEQFF. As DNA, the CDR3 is TGCGCCAGCAGCCAAGAAGTTAGGGGAGGCTCCTACAATGAGCAGTTCTTC.

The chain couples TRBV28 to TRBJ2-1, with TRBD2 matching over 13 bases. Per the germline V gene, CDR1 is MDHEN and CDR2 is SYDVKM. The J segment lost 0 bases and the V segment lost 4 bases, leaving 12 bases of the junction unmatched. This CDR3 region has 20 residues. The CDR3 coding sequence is TGTGCCAGCAGTTCCACTAGCGGGAGGGCCCCCAGGAGCTCCTACAATGAGCAGTTCTTC. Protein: CASSSTSGRAPRSSYNEQFF.

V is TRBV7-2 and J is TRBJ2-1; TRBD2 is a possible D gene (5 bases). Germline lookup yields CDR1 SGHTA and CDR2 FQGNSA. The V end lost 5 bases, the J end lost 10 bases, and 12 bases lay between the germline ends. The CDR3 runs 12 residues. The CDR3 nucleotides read TGTGCCAGCAGCCGGGGAATCCGGGAGCAGTTCTTC. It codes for CASSRGIREQFF.

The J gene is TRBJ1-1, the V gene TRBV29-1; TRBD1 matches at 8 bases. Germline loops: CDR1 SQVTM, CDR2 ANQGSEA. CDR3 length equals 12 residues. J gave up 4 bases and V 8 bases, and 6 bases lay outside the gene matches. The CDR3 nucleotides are TGCAGCTCAGGACAGGGAGGCACTGAAGCTTTCTTT. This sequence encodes CSSGQGGTEAFF.

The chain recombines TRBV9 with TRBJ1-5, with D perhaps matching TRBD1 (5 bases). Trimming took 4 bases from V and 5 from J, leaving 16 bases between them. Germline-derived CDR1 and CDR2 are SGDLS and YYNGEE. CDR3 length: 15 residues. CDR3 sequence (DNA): TGTGCCAGCAGCCAATCCCCCGACAGTCATCAGCCCCAGCATTTT. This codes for CASSQSPDSHQPQHF.

The CDR3 region has the DNA TGTGCCAGCAGCTCTGGAGGGGGCGCCTACGAGCAGTACTTC. Translating it yields CASSSGGGAYEQYF. This chain links TRBV6-6 with TRBJ2-7; perhaps TRBD1 as D (7 bases). Germline V gene sequence: CDR1 MNHNY, CDR2 SVGAGI (reference sequence). CDR3 size: 14 residues. Trimming removed 6 bases from V and 2 bases from J, with 14 bases in between.

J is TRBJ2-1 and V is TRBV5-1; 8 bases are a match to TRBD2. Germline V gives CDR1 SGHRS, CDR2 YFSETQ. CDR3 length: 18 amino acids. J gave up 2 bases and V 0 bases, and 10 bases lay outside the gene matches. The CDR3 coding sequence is TGCGCCAGCAGCTTGGCGGGGCCTAGCGGGCTTCCCTACAATGAGCAGTTCTTC. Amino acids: CASSLAGPSGLPYNEQFF.

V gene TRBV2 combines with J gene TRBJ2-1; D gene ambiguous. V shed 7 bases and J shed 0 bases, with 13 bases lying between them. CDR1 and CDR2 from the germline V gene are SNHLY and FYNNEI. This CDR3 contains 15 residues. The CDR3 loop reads CASKTGLSSYNEQFF. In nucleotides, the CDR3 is TGTGCCAGCAAAACCGGGTTGAGCTCCTACAATGAGCAGTTCTTC.

The CDR3 region has the DNA TGTGCCAGCAGCTTCGCAGGGGGATACAATGAGCAGTTCTTC. This codes for CASSFAGGYNEQFF. The V call is TRBV7-9, the J call TRBJ2-1, with TRBD1 identical over 7 bases. V was pared by 3 bases and J by 4 bases, with 3 bases of the junction left unmatched. The CDR3 spans 14 residues. Germline CDR1 and CDR2: SEHNR and FQNEAQ (reference sequence).

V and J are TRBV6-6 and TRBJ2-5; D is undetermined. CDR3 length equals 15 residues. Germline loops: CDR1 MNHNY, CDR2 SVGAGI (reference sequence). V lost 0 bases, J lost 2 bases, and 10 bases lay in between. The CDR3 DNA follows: TGTGCCAGCAGTTACTCGGGCGCAGGACAAGAGACCCAGTACTTC. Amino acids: CASSYSGAGQETQYF.

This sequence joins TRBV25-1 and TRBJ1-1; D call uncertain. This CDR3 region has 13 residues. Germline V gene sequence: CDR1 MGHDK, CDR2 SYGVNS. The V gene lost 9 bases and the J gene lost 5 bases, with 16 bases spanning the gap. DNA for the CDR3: TGTGCCAGTCAGTACGAGGGAGGGACTGAAGCTTTCTTT. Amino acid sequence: CASQYEGGTEAFF.

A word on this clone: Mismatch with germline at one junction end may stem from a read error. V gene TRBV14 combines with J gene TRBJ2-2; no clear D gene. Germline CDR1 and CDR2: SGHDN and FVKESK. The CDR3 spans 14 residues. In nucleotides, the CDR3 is TGTGCCAGCGGCCAAGATACGAGCACCGGGGAGCTGTTTTTT. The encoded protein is CASGQDTSTGELFF.

This CDR3 is CASSFAIAGGPYIQYF. Written as DNA, the CDR3 is TGTGCCAGCAGCTTCGCAATAGCGGGGGGGCCGTACATTCAGTACTTC. The chain is built from TRBV5-8 and TRBJ2-4; 11 positions match TRBD2. CDR1 SGHTS and CDR2 YDEGEE come from the germline V gene. V shed 2 bases, J shed 8 bases, and the junction held 9 bases outside the gene matches. This CDR3 has 16 residues.

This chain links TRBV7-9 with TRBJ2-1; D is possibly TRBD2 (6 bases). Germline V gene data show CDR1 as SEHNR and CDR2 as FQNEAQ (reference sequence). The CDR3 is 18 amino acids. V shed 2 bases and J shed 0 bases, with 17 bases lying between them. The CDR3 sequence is CASSLRDSRFSSYNEQFF. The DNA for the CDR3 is TGTGCCAGCAGCTTAAGGGACTCCCGTTTTTCCTCCTACAATGAGCAGTTCTTC.